The rows below give T cell receptor beta chains drawn from one sample of a study of T cell responses to AZD1222 COVID-19 vaccine. Repertoires were generated with immunoSEQ multiplex PCR, while TCRdb's copy carries only in-frame clones and drops some. The sample holds under 150,000 clones, roughly nine tenths seen once. The sample in question was peripheral blood, obtained 28 days after the second AZD1222 dose. These receptors came from an adult who received the AZD1222 COVID-19 vaccine. CDR3s include the opening cysteine and the closing phenylalanine or tryptophan. The D gene is left open where the match is weak. Not all rows give a size; the values are once, few, many and, for expanded clones, a class.

>-|once|TRBJ2-7|12|TRBV28
CASSEAKYEQYF
TGTGCCAGCAGCGAAGCAAAGTACGAGCAGTACTTC
>TRBD1|-|TRBJ1-2|14|TRBV28
CASSRTGFGYGYTF
TGTGCCAGCAGTCGGACAGGGTTTGGCTATGGCTACACCTTC
>TRBD1|-|TRBJ2-7|14|TRBV27
CASSSGQGPREQYF
TGTGCCAGCAGTTCCGGACAGGGTCCGCGCGAGCAGTACTTC
>-|-|TRBJ1-4|16|TRBV30
CAWSGLVGATNEKLFF
TGTGCCTGGAGCGGACTAGTGGGGGCAACTAATGAAAAACTGTTTTTT
>-|-|TRBJ2-5|15|TRBV19
CASSIKGTVQETQYF
TGTGCCAGTAGTATAAAGGGGACTGTACAAGAGACCCAGTACTTC
>-|-|TRBJ1-1|14|TRBV5-1
CASRPRPVATEAFF
TGCGCCAGCAGACCGCGACCTGTAGCCACTGAAGCTTTCTTT
>-|-|TRBJ1-5|16|TRBV28
CASSPAGGGRDQPQHF
TGTGCCAGCAGCCCTGCCGGGGGCGGGAGGGACCAGCCCCAGCATTTT
>TRBD1|-|TRBJ2-7|14|TRBV5-1
CASREQGTNYEQYF
TGCGCCAGCAGAGAACAGGGGACCAACTACGAGCAGTACTTC
>-|-|TRBJ2-7|15|TRBV6-5
CASSRGDKKGGEQYF
TGTGCCAGCAGCCGGGGGGACAAAAAAGGTGGGGAGCAGTACTTC
>-|-|TRBJ1-1|13|TRBV11-3
CASSLDSYTEAFF
TGTGCCAGCAGCTTAGACAGTTACACTGAAGCTTTCTTT
>TRBD1|-|TRBJ1-3|17|TRBV18
CASSAATGQGSGNTIYF
TGTGCCAGCTCAGCTGCGACGGGACAGGGCTCTGGAAACACCATATATTTT
>-|-|TRBJ1-6|15|TRBV30
CAWSVEGAYNSPLHF
TGTGCCTGGAGTGTGGAGGGGGCCTATAATTCACCCCTCCACTTT
>TRBD2|-|TRBJ2-1|15|TRBV28
CASSPGGRILNEQFF
TGTGCCAGCTCCCCCGGGGGGAGGATACTCAATGAGCAGTTCTTC
>TRBD2|-|TRBJ2-4|20|TRBV18
CASSPKLGLTSGRSENIQYF
TGTGCCAGCTCACCAAAGTTGGGCCTCACTAGCGGGAGATCCGAAAACATTCAGTACTTC
>TRBD1|-|TRBJ1-2|17|TRBV24-1
CATSDRTGGPNNYGYTF
TGTGCCACCAGTGATCGGACAGGGGGGCCTAATAACTATGGCTACACCTTC
>-|-|TRBJ2-3|14|TRBV9
CASSVRSGTDTQYF
TGTGCCAGCAGCGTAAGGAGCGGGACAGATACGCAGTATTTT
>-|-|TRBJ1-1|13|TRBV11-2
CASSLLSSTEAFF
TGTGCCAGCAGCTTATTGTCCAGCACTGAAGCTTTCTTT
>TRBD2|-|TRBJ2-2|16|TRBV9
CASSVRLAPLTGELFF
TGTGCCAGCAGCGTCCGACTAGCGCCTCTCACCGGGGAGCTGTTTTTT
>-|-|TRBJ2-3|11|TRBV2
CASSLADTQYF
TGTGCCAGCAGTTTAGCGGATACGCAGTATTTT
>TRBD1|few|TRBJ1-1|15|TRBV27
CASSFNDRVTTEAFF
TGTGCCAGCAGTTTCAACGACAGGGTAACCACTGAAGCTTTCTTT